This T cell receptor (beta chain) originates from a study of T cell repertoires in cytomegalovirus infection. Across the whole study: CMV infection and matching HLA type were both indicated by public TCR beta signatures.

MiXCR, applied by TCRdb to the reads, yields one record per CDR3 protein. This table holds some 220,000 distinct CDR3 sequences, roughly 6.5% found once. The table lists this clonotype with many counts. As yet, its antigen is unknown. Overall study results and limits: CMV-specific HLA-C-restricted TCR beta clonotypes dominated the ex vivo response. Identification of carriers of CMV plus the relevant HLA was performed using cumulative public TCR beta family frequency.

The CDR3 runs to 10 residues. Germline CDR1 reads SGHDN; CDR2 reads FVKESK. Trimming removed 9 bases from V and 2 bases from J, with 5 bases in between. The chain is built from TRBV14 and TRBJ2-7; D is unresolved. The clonotype comes from a human donor in good health (CMV status not recorded). Some clones in this sample may be carry-over from other donors' samples. What was sequenced was PBMCs. CDR3 sequence reads: CARKPYEQYF. CDR3 DNA sequence: TGTGCCAGAAAACCCTACGAGCAGTACTTC.